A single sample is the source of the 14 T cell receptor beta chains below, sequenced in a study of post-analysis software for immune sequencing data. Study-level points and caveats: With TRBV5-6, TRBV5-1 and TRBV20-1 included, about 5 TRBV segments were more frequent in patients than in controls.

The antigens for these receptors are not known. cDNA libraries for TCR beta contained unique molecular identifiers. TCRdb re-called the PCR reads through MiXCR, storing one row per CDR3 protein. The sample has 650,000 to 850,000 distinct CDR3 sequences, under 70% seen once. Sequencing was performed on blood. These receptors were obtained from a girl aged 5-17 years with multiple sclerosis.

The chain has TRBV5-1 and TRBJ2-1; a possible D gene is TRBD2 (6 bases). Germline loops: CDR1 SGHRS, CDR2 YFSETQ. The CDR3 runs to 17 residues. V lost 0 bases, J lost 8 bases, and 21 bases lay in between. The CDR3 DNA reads TGCGCCAGCAGCTTGGGGGGCGGGGCCTTCCGCAAGGATGAGCAGTTCTTC. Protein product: CASSLGGGAFRKDEQFF.

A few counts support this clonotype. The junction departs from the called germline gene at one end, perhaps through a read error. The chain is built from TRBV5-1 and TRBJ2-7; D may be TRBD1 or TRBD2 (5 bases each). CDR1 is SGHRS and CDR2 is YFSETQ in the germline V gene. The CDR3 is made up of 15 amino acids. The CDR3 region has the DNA TGTGCCAGCAGCTTATCCGGGACCGCCTCCTACGAGCAGTACTTC. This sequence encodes CASSLSGTASYEQYF.

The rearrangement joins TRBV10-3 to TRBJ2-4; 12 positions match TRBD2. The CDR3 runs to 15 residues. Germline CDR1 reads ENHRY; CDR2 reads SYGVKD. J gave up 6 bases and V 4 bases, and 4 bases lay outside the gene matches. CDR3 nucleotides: TGTGCCATCAGTGGACTAGCGGGAGAGGCAAACATTCAGTACTTC. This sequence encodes CAISGLAGEANIQYF.

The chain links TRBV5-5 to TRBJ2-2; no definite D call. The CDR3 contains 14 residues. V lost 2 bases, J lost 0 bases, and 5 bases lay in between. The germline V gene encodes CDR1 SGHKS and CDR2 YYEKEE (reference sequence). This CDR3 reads CASSFSPNTGELFF. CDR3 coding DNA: TGTGCCAGCAGCTTCAGTCCGAACACCGGGGAGCTGTTTTTT.

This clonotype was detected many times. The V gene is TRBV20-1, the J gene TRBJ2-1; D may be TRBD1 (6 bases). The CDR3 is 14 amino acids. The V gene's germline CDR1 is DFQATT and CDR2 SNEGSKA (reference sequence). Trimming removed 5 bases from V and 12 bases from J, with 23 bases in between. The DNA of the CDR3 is TGCAGTGCTGCGACAGGTACCCCCCCGGTTGGGCAGTTCTTC. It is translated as CSAATGTPPVGQFF.

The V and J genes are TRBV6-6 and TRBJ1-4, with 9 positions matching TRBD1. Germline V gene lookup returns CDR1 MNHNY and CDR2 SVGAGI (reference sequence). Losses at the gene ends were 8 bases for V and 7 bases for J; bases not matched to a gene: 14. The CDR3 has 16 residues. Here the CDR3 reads CASSRDRAILGEKLFF. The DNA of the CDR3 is TGTGCCAGCTCCCGGGACAGGGCCATCTTAGGTGAAAAACTGTTTTTT.

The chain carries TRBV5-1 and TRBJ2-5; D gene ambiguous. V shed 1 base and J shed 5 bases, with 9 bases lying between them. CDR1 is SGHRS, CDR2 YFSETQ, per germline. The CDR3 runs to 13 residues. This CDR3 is CASSLISSETQYF. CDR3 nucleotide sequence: TGCGCCAGCAGCTTGATCAGCAGCGAGACCCAGTACTTC.

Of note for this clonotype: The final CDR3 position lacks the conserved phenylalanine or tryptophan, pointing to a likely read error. As DNA, the CDR3 is TGCAGCGTCCAGACTAGCGGGGGATACACAGATACGCAGTATTGT. Translation gives CSVQTSGGYTDTQYC. This chain links TRBV29-1 with TRBJ2-3; 12 bases line up with TRBD2. Germline assignment: CDR1 SQVTM and CDR2 ANQGSEA. This CDR3 is built from 15 residues. Losses at the gene ends were 6 bases for V and 2 bases for J; bases not matched to a gene: 6.

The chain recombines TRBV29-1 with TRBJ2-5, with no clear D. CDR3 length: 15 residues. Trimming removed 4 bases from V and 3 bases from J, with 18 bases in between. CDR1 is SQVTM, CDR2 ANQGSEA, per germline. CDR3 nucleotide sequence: TGCAGCGTTGTCCTTTCACCCGCTGGGGAAGAGACCCAGTACTTC. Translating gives CSVVLSPAGEETQYF.

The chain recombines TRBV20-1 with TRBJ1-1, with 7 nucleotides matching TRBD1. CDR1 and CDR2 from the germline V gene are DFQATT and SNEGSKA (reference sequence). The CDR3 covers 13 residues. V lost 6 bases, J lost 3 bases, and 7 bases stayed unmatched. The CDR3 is CSAPRTGDTEAFF. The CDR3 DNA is TGCAGTGCACCCCGAACAGGGGACACTGAAGCTTTCTTT.

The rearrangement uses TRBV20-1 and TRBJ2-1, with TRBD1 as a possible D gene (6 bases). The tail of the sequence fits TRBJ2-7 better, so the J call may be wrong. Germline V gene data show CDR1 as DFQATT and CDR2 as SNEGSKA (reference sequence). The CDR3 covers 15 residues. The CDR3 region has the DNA TGCAGTGCTACTGGACAGATCGGGGCCTACAATGAGCAGTACTTC. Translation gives CSATGQIGAYNEQYF.

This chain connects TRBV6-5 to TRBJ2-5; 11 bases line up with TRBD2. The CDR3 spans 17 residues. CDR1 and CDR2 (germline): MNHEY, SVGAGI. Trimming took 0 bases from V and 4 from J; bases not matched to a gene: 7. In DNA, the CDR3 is TGTGCCAGCAGTTACTCGATGTCTAGCGGGGGGCGAGAGACCCAGTACTTC. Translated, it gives CASSYSMSSGGRETQYF.

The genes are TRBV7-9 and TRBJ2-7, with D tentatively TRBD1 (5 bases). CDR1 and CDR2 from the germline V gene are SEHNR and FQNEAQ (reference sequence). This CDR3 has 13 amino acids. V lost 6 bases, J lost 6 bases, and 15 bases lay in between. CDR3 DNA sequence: TGTGCCAGCAGTCAAAATTCAGGGCTCGAGCAGTACTTC. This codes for CASSQNSGLEQYF.

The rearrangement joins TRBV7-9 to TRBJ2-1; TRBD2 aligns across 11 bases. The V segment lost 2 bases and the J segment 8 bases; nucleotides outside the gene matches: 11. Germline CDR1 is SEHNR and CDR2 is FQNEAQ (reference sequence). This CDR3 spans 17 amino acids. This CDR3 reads CASSLIALAGGGHEQFF. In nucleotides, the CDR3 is TGTGCCAGCAGCTTAATCGCCCTAGCGGGAGGTGGTCATGAGCAGTTCTTC.